A single sample gave rise to the 3 T cell receptor beta chains below, sequenced in a study of T cell responses to AZD1222 COVID-19 vaccine. Sequencing used immunoSEQ multiplex PCR; TCRdb keeps in-frame clones, though not all of them. The profile covers around 140,000 clones, with under 95% appearing a single time and around 6.9% taken by the ten largest. This material consisted of peripheral blood, taken 28 days after the second dose of the MenACWY control vaccine. These receptors were taken from an adult who received the MenACWY meningococcal vaccine as a control.

This chain joins TRBV5-4 and TRBJ1-1; no clear D. V was shortened by 1 base and J by 2 bases, with 9 bases between the two germline ends. This CDR3 contains 14 residues. Per the germline V gene, CDR1 is SGHNT and CDR2 is YYREEE (reference sequence). CDR3 protein: CASSLSARNTEAFF. The CDR3 bases are TGTGCCAGCAGCTTGTCAGCAAGAAACACTGAAGCTTTCTTT.

V usage is TRBV9 and J usage is TRBJ2-2; no reliable D call. With 0 bases removed from V and 1 base from J, the gap between germline ends came to 4 bases. CDR1 is SGDLS and CDR2 is YYNGEE in the germline V gene. This CDR3 has 14 residues. The CDR3 loop reads CASSVVGNTGELFF. The CDR3 nucleotides are TGTGCCAGCAGCGTAGTGGGGAACACCGGGGAGCTGTTTTTT.

Points on this clone: One end of the junction is discordant with germline, which a read error may explain. This chain joins TRBV18 and TRBJ2-1; D gene unclear. CDR3 size: 9 residues. In germline, CDR1 is KGHSH, CDR2 LQKENI. CDR3 amino acids: CASSPAGLF. Here the CDR3 DNA reads TGTGCCAGCTCACCCGCTGGGCTCTTC.